Presented here are 15 T cell receptor beta chains from one specimen sequenced in a study of T cell repertoires in cytomegalovirus infection (dated by TCRdb to between 2018 and 2021). These receptors have no known antigen. TCRdb shows the sequencer as Illumina HiSeq 1500. The public reads were reprocessed in TCRdb via fastp at Q25 and MiXCR, keeping in-frame beta chains. Records with the same CDR3 protein are collapsed into one entry carrying the most frequent genes and DNA. The sample data list hundreds of thousands of distinct CDR3 sequences, and approximately 31% of these were observed just once. 13% of the sample belongs to the ten largest clones. The meaning of the sample's treatment or condition label: in vitro stimulation with specific CMV peptide epitopes to enrich CMV-specific T cells. Here the sequenced sample was cultured CD8+ T cells from PBMCs, taken from culture after CMV antigen stimulation. The origin of the receptors is a human donor in good health (CMV status not recorded). Some clones in this sample may be carry-over from other donors' samples.

Concerning this clonotype itself: This may come from a read error, since a much larger clone is one base off. The chain carries TRBV7-2 and TRBJ2-5; D call uncertain. The CDR3 contains 13 residues. Looked up from germline, CDR1 is SGHTA and CDR2 is FQGNSA. CDR3 protein: CGSSPSGLETQYF. The DNA for the CDR3 is TGTGGCAGCAGCCCGTCAGGCCTAGAGACCCAGTACTTC.

This clonotype was seen a handful of times. This chain links TRBV7-9 with TRBJ1-4, with 9 bases that match TRBD1. This CDR3 spans 13 amino acids. J gave up 7 bases and V 8 bases, and 5 bases lay outside the gene matches. The germline V gene encodes CDR1 SEHNR and CDR2 FQNEAQ (reference sequence). The CDR3 here is CASGQGRGEKLFF. CDR3 sequence (DNA): TGTGCCAGCGGACAGGGGCGAGGTGAAAAACTGTTTTTT.

The genes are TRBV20-1 and TRBJ2-4; 9 nucleotides match TRBD2. Germline lookup yields CDR1 DFQATT and CDR2 SNEGSKA (reference sequence). CDR3 length equals 16 residues. V gave up 3 bases and J gave up 0 bases; unmatched junction bases: 6. The CDR3 bases are TGCAGTGCTAGGAGGGCTAGCGGGGTAGCCAAAAACATTCAGTACTTC. It encodes CSARRASGVAKNIQYF.

V gene TRBV7-9 combines with J gene TRBJ1-2; 9 bases are a match to TRBD1. This CDR3 has 15 residues. Germline assignment: CDR1 SEHNR and CDR2 FQNEAQ (reference sequence). The trim removed 1 base at V and 3 bases at J, leaving 3 bases unmatched. The CDR3 loop is CASSLGQGDHYGYTF. Here the CDR3 DNA reads TGTGCCAGCAGCTTAGGACAGGGGGATCACTATGGCTACACCTTC.

The chain uses TRBV4-2 and TRBJ2-2, with D uncertain. The germline V gene has CDR1 LGHNA and CDR2 YNFKEQ. The CDR3 loop spans 15 amino acids. The ends were cut back, 4 bases at V and 0 bases at J, with 9 bases in the middle. CDR3 sequence (DNA): TGTGCCAGCAGCCCTAGAGTACCGAACACCGGGGAGCTGTTTTTT. It translates to CASSPRVPNTGELFF.

This clonotype was detected many times. The chain links TRBV7-8 to TRBJ1-5; TRBD1 is a possible D gene (6 bases). Trimming took 0 bases from V and 0 from J, leaving 9 bases between them. In germline, CDR1 is SGHVS, CDR2 FQNEAQ. The CDR3 is made up of 16 amino acids. The CDR3 reads CASSLAGQISNQPQHF. DNA of the CDR3: TGTGCCAGCAGCTTAGCCGGACAGATTAGCAATCAGCCCCAGCATTTT.

The sample holds one count of this clonotype. One end of the junction is discordant with germline, which a read error may explain. The chain links TRBV27 to TRBJ2-1, with 7 bases fitting TRBD2. Germline V CDR1 and CDR2: MNHEY, SMNVEV (reference sequence). This CDR3 is 15 amino acids long. This CDR3 reads CASSATVWTSNEQFF. In DNA, the CDR3 is TGCGCCAGCAGTGCAACCGTTTGGACTAGCAATGAGCAGTTCTTC.

The chain recombines TRBV27 with TRBJ1-2, with D possibly TRBD1 on 5 matching bases. Germline lookup yields CDR1 MNHEY and CDR2 SMNVEV (reference sequence). Trimming pared 3 bases from V and 8 bases from J, leaving 13 bases between. This CDR3 region has 13 residues. The CDR3 spells CASSFSGGLGYTF. The CDR3 bases are TGTGCCAGCAGTTTTTCCGGGGGTTTGGGCTACACCTTC.

This clonotype showed up just a few times. The chain carries TRBV6-2 or TRBV6-3 and TRBJ1-6; no clear D. Trimming took 7 bases from V and 10 from J, leaving 17 bases between them. Germline CDR1 reads MNHEY; CDR2 reads SVGEGT. The length of the CDR3 is 14 residues. The CDR3 nucleotides read TGTGCCAGCATCCCGGGAGCTTCGGGCTCACCCCTCCACTTT. Amino acid sequence: CASIPGASGSPLHF.

This clonotype turned up a few times. The genes are TRBV6-5 and TRBJ2-1, with D unclear. The CDR3 has 13 residues. Trimming stripped 4 bases from V and 5 bases from J, with 9 bases between. The germline V gene encodes CDR1 MNHEY and CDR2 SVGAGI. The CDR3 loop is CASSSELNNEQFF. Written as DNA, the CDR3 is TGTGCCAGCAGTTCGGAACTAAACAATGAGCAGTTCTTC.

V and J are TRBV6-2 or TRBV6-3 and TRBJ2-1, with 9 bases aligning to TRBD2. The CDR3 covers 15 residues. The V and J ends lost 6 bases and 9 bases, in that order; junction bases with no gene match: 12. The germline V gene has CDR1 MNHEY and CDR2 SVGEGT. CDR3 sequence: CASSPDAGGLGEQFF. For the CDR3, the DNA is TGTGCCAGCAGCCCCGACGCGGGGGGGCTAGGTGAGCAGTTCTTC.

CDR3: CASSTPSVSNQPQHF. The CDR3 region has the DNA TGTGCCAGTAGTACCCCGAGTGTTAGCAATCAGCCCCAGCATTTT. V gene TRBV19 combines with J gene TRBJ1-5; no firm D call. V lost 4 bases to trimming and J lost 0 bases, with 10 bases between them. The length of the CDR3 is 15 residues. CDR1 LNHDA and CDR2 SQIVND come from the germline V gene (reference sequence).

V usage is TRBV9 and J usage is TRBJ2-7; 11 bases line up with TRBD1. CDR1 and CDR2 from the germline V gene are SGDLS and YYNGEE. There are 16 residues in the CDR3. Losses at the gene ends were 1 base for V and 7 bases for J; bases not matched to a gene: 10. CDR3 sequence reads: CASSVSDYGTGGEQYV. The CDR3 nucleotides read TGTGCCAGCAGCGTATCGGATTATGGGACAGGGGGAGAGCAGTACGTC.

There are a few counts of this clonotype. The chain recombines TRBV7-9 with TRBJ2-5, with a tentative D call TRBD2 (6 bases). There are 14 residues in the CDR3. Germline V gene lookup returns CDR1 SEHNR and CDR2 FQNEAQ (reference sequence). V was clipped by 5 bases and J by 3 bases, with 13 bases between them. Here the CDR3 DNA reads TGTGCCAGCAGCCATGTAGGCGGGGAAGAGACCCAGTACTTC. Its translation: CASSHVGGEETQYF. Full variable domain (outside the CDR3, taken from reference TRBV7-9 and TRBJ2-5): DTGVSQNPRHKITKRGQNVTFRCDPISEHNRLYWYRQTLGQGPEFLTYFQNEAQLEKSRLLSDRFSAERPKGSFSTLEIQRTEQGDSAMYLCASSHVGGEETQYFGPGTRLLVL.

The J gene is TRBJ2-2, the V gene TRBV3-1; D is uncertain. V lost 4 bases to trimming and J lost 0 bases, with 12 bases between them. This CDR3 contains 16 residues. The V gene's germline CDR1 is LGHDT and CDR2 YNNKEL (reference sequence). Here the CDR3 DNA reads TGTGCCAGCAGCCCTTATAGTGGCGCGAACACCGGGGAGCTGTTTTTT. It encodes CASSPYSGANTGELFF.